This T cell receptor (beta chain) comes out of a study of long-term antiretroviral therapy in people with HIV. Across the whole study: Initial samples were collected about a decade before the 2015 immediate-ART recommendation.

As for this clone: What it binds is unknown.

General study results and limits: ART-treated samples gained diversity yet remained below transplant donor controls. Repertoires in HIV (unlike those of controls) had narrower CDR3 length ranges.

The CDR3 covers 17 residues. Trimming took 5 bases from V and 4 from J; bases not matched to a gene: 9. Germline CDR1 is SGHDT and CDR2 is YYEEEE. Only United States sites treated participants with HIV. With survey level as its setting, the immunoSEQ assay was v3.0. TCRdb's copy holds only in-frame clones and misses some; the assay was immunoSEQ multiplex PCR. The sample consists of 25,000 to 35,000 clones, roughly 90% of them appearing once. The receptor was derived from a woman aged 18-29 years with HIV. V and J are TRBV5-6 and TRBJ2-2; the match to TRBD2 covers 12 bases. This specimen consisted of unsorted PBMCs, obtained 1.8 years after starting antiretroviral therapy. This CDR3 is CASSSLLAGGITGELFF. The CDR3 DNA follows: TGTGCCAGCAGTTCACTCCTAGCGGGAGGGATCACCGGGGAGCTGTTTTTT.